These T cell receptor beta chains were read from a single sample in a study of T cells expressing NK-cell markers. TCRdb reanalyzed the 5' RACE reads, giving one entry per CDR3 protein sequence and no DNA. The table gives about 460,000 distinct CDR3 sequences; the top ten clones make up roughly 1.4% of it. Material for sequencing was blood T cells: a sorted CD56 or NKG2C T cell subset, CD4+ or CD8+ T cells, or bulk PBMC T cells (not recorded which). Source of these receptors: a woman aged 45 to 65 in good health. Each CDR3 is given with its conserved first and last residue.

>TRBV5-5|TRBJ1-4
CASSPPGQGGRKLFF
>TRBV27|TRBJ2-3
CASSTADTQYF
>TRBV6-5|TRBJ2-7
CASSKPLGGSSYEQYF
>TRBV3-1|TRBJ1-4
CASSDWAADNEKLFF
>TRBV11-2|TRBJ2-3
CASSALKTDTQYF
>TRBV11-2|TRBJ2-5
CASSLGAGMETQYF
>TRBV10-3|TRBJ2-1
CAITAGGWGNEQFF
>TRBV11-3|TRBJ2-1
CASSLEPSSYYNEQFF
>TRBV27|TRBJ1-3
CASMDLGRGGNTIYF
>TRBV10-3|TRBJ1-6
CAIRPGLESPLHF
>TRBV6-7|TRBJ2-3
CASSYSKLATDTQYF
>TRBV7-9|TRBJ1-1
CASSLERDTEAFF
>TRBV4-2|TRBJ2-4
CASTPGAGMENIQYF
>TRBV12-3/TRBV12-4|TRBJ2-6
CATGQFVEANVLTF
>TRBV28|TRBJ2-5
CASGGQVATQYF
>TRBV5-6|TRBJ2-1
CASSPGGGGNEQFF
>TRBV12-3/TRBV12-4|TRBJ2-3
CASSFGAADTQYF
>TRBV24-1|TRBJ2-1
CATSGLTGLAGGEQFF
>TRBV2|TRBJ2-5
CASRRASAQETQYF
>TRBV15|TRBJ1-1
CATSARDVMNTEAFF
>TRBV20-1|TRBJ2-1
CSAPQLPRGYNEQFF
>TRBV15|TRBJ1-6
CATRGDLVRNSPLHF
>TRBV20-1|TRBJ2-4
CSARDRPALWPRNIQYF
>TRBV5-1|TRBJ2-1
CASSLMEVPYNEQFF
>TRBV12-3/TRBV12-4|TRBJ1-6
CASSRGDINSPLHF
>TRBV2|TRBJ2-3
CASSAGLAGVTDTQYF
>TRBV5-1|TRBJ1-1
CASSLGSFRVGGTEAFF